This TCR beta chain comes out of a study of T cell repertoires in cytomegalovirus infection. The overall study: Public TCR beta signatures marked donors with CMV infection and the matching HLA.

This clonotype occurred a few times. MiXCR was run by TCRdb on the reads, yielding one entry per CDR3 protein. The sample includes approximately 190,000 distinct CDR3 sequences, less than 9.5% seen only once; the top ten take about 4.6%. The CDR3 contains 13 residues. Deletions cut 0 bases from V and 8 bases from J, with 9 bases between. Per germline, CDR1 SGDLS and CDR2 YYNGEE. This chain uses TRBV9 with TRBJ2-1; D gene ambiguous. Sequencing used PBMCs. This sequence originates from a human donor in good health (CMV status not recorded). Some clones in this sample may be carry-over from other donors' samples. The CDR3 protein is CASSVGLVDEQFF. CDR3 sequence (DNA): TGTGCCAGCAGCGTAGGTCTGGTGGATGAGCAGTTCTTC.